The 6 T cell receptor beta chains below were found in one sample sequenced in a study of blood T cell repertoires in COVID-19. The protocol was immunoSEQ multiplex PCR, while the TCRdb copy is restricted to in-frame clones and leaves out a portion. The data hold about 110,000 clones, with approximately 65% observed a single time. The material sequenced was peripheral blood. Receptor source: a woman aged 60 to 75 with acute or convalescent COVID-19.

The chain links TRBV7-2 to TRBJ2-5; 7 bases are a match to TRBD2. This CDR3 has 15 amino acids. Losses at the gene ends were 7 bases for V and 5 bases for J; bases not matched to a gene: 13. Germline-derived CDR1 and CDR2 are SGHTA and FQGNSA. CDR3 loop: CASIPQTSIEETQYF. The CDR3 DNA reads TGTGCCAGCATCCCTCAGACTAGCATAGAGGAGACCCAGTACTTC.

The chain couples TRBV5-4 to TRBJ1-4; 7 bases are a match to TRBD1. This CDR3 contains 15 residues. V shed 4 bases, J shed 5 bases, and the junction held 8 bases outside the gene matches. Germline loops: CDR1 SGHNT, CDR2 YYREEE (reference sequence). CDR3: CASSINRGLNEKLFF. In nucleotides, the CDR3 is TGTGCCAGCAGCATAAACAGGGGCCTGAATGAAAAACTGTTTTTT. Together with reference TRBV5-4 and TRBJ1-4, the CDR3 gives the full variable domain: ETGVTQSPTHLIKTRGQQVTLRCSSQSGHNTVSWYQQALGQGPQFIFQYYREEENGRGNFPPRFSGLQFPNYSSELNVNALELDDSALYLCASSINRGLNEKLFFGSGTQLSVL.

The chain combines TRBV30 with TRBJ2-7; 9 bases fit TRBD1. Unmatched junction bases numbered 3, after V lost 6 bases and J lost 3 bases. The germline gives CDR1 GTSNPN, CDR2 SVGIG (reference sequence). The CDR3 has 12 amino acids. CDR3 nucleotide sequence: TGTGCCTGCAAGGGACAGGGCTACGAGCAGTACTTC. It specifies CACKGQGYEQYF.

This clone was seen only once. The V gene is TRBV30, the J gene TRBJ2-3; 10 bases line up with TRBD2. V was clipped by 0 bases and J by 6 bases; unmatched bases: 3. CDR1 is GTSNPN, CDR2 SVGIG, per germline (reference sequence). This CDR3 has 14 amino acids. CDR3 DNA: TGTGCCTGGAGTGTAGCGGGGGGGCTGGATACGCAGTATTTT. Protein product: CAWSVAGGLDTQYF.

The V and J genes are TRBV12-5 and TRBJ2-7, with 9 positions matching TRBD1. This CDR3 region has 14 residues. The germline CDR1 and CDR2 sequences are LGHNT and FRNRAP. The V segment lost 7 bases and the J segment 2 bases; nucleotides outside the gene matches: 6. CDR3 residues: CASAQTGGAYEQYF. Written as DNA, the CDR3 is TGTGCTAGTGCCCAGACAGGGGGAGCCTACGAGCAGTACTTC.

This sequence joins TRBV7-3 and TRBJ2-6; 10 nucleotides line up with TRBD1. With 4 bases clipped from V and 1 base from J, the junction kept 10 bases outside the gene matches. The CDR3 sequence is 19 residues long. The V gene's germline CDR1 is SGHTA and CDR2 FQGTGA. CDR3 in amino acids: CASSSGPGTGDSGANVLTF. CDR3 in DNA: TGTGCCAGCAGCTCCGGTCCCGGGACAGGGGATTCTGGGGCCAACGTCCTGACTTTC.